This is a list of T cell receptor beta chains from one sample in a study of T cells in localized non-small cell lung cancer. Measured with immunoSEQ multiplex PCR; TCRdb has only the in-frame clones, and not every one. The table has 11,000 or so clones, 85% to 90% seen once; the top ten hold 22%. The material sequenced was peripheral blood, taken before any cancer treatment. Receptor source: an older male donor with stage I lung adenocarcinoma. Each CDR3 is given with its conserved first and last residue. Each record gives: clone size, V gene, J gene, D gene, CDR3 protein, CDR3 DNA. A D gene is named only where the DNA matches it firmly. Rows give clone size only sometimes, using once, few, many, or a class for an expanded clone.

once,TRBV27,TRBJ2-5,-,CASSLSYAEETQYF,TGTGCCAGCAGTTTATCTTATGCGGAAGAGACCCAGTACTTC
-,TRBV6-6,TRBJ1-1,-,CASSLTVEAFF,TGTGCCAGCAGTTTGACAGTTGAAGCTTTCTTT
few,TRBV10-3,TRBJ1-1,-,CASIAFQRAGGNTEAFF,TGTGCCAGTATCGCTTTCCAGAGAGCTGGGGGAAACACTGAAGCTTTCTTT
-,TRBV19,TRBJ1-3,-,CASSTIPSGNTIYF,TGTGCCAGTAGCACGATCCCCTCTGGAAACACCATATATTTT
-,TRBV5-1,TRBJ2-3,TRBD1,CASNSGTAGPDTQYF,TGCGCCAGCAACTCCGGGACAGCCGGACCAGATACGCAGTATTTT
-,TRBV7-8,TRBJ2-5,-,CASRRRGETQYF,TGTGCCAGCAGGAGGAGGGGGGAGACCCAGTACTTC
once,TRBV27,TRBJ1-5,TRBD1,CASSPGTGKEQPQHF,TGTGCCAGCAGTCCAGGGACAGGGAAGGAGCAGCCCCAGCATTTT
-,TRBV15,TRBJ2-1,TRBD2,CATSRDRQRGSNEQFF,TGTGCCACCAGCAGAGATCGCCAGCGGGGTAGCAATGAGCAGTTCTTC
few,TRBV7-2,TRBJ1-1,-,CASSLGVGQGKTEAFF,TGTGCCAGCAGCTTAGGGGTCGGGCAGGGAAAGACTGAAGCTTTCTTT
-,TRBV4-3,TRBJ2-7,-,CASSLTGGASYEQYF,TGCGCCAGCAGCCTAACCGGGGGTGCGTCCTACGAGCAGTACTTC
once,TRBV4-1,TRBJ2-3,-,CASSQERRTRDTQYF,TGCGCCAGCAGCCAAGAGCGGAGGACCCGGGATACGCAGTATTTT
-,TRBV28,TRBJ2-7,-,CASSYPGAPSYEQYF,TGTGCCAGCAGTTATCCGGGGGCGCCTTCCTACGAGCAGTACTTC
once,TRBV28,TRBJ1-1,-,CASSPGGGNTEAFF,TGTGCCAGCAGTCCTGGGGGCGGGAACACTGAAGCTTTCTTT
-,TRBV30,TRBJ1-5,-,CAWSRVGQFNQPQHF,TGTGCCTGGAGTAGGGTAGGACAGTTCAATCAGCCCCAGCATTTT
-,TRBV5-1,TRBJ2-7,-,CASSLGTSIYEQYF,TGCGCCAGCAGCTTGGGGACATCTATCTACGAGCAGTACTTC
-,TRBV4-3,TRBJ2-3,TRBD2,CASSQGFSGGVDTQYF,TGCGCCAGCAGCCAAGGTTTTAGCGGGGGTGTCGATACGCAGTATTTT
-,TRBV5-6,TRBJ2-1,-,CASSFSGWGEQFF,TGTGCCAGCAGCTTCTCGGGGTGGGGTGAGCAGTTCTTC
-,TRBV29-1,TRBJ2-3,-,CSVGTGSFTQYF,TGCAGCGTTGGAACAGGATCTTTTACGCAGTATTTT
-,TRBV30,TRBJ2-5,-,CAWNVRGGETQYF,TGTGCCTGGAACGTACGAGGGGGTGAGACCCAGTACTTC
-,TRBV5-1,TRBJ1-3,-,CASSSPDRHTIYF,TGCGCCAGCAGCTCCCCGGACCGCCACACCATATATTTT
-,TRBV4-2,TRBJ2-1,TRBD2,CASSQAKASGGPSSYNEQFF,TGTGCCAGCAGCCAAGCTAAGGCTAGCGGGGGACCGAGCTCCTACAATGAGCAGTTCTTC
-,TRBV2,TRBJ1-2,TRBD1,CASRNMDRMLANYGYTF,TGTGCCAGCAGGAATATGGACAGGATGCTAGCTAACTATGGCTACACCTTC
-,TRBV6-5,TRBJ2-7,-,CASSHQEDEQYF,TGTGCCAGCAGTCACCAGGAAGACGAGCAGTACTTC
-,TRBV28,TRBJ2-7,-,CASSTSPYEQYF,TGTGCCAGCAGTACATCGCCATACGAGCAGTACTTC